This T cell receptor beta chain is from a study of OX40 agonist ivuxolimab in advanced cancers. The method was immunoSEQ multiplex PCR; TCRdb's version includes in-frame clones alone and lacks a portion of them. Here the sample spans 100,000 to 150,000 clones, under 95% being singletons. V was pared by 11 bases and J by 4 bases, with 15 bases between. In germline, CDR1 is MDHEN, CDR2 SYDVKM. CDR3 size: 14 residues. The chain recombines TRBV28 with TRBJ2-6; weak D call: TRBD2 (6 bases). The source is an adult with an advanced solid tumor such as melanoma, head and neck, liver or kidney cancer. This specimen consisted of CD4+ or CD8+ T cells sorted from blood, obtained in a trial of the OX40 agonist ivuxolimab. The chain's CDR3 is CAGGRGTGANVLTF. In DNA form, the CDR3 reads TGTGCCGGAGGTCGGGGGACCGGGGCCAACGTCCTGACTTTC.